These 2 T cell receptor beta chains were sequenced from one sample in a study of cytomegalovirus exposure and HLA in healthy donors. Primers for the PCR totalled 60 Vbeta and 13 Jbeta. The table came from immunoSEQ multiplex PCR; TCRdb's copy has only in-frame clones and leaves some out. This table has more than 85,000 clones, 79% appearing once. Sequenced input: PBMCs. Source of these receptors: a female donor in good health and CMV-seropositive.

The chain combines TRBV27 with TRBJ2-1, with D perhaps TRBD1 (5 bases). Trimming removed 1 base from V and 4 bases from J, with 11 bases in between. The germline CDR1 and CDR2 sequences are MNHEY and SMNVEV (reference sequence). This CDR3 region has 15 residues. The CDR3 DNA reads TGTGCCAGCAGTTTATACGACAGAATGTACAATGAGCAGTTCTTC. It yields the protein CASSLYDRMYNEQFF.

The chain has TRBV19 and TRBJ2-7, with D possibly matching TRBD1 (5 bases). V gave up 0 bases and J gave up 5 bases, with 17 bases separating them. The CDR3 totals 16 residues. Germline values: CDR1 LNHDA, CDR2 SQIVND (reference sequence). CDR3 residues: CASSIDLGSRAHEQYF. Written as DNA, the CDR3 is TGTGCCAGTAGTATAGATCTGGGAAGCAGGGCCCACGAGCAGTACTTC.